This passage covers 5 T cell receptor beta chains from one sample sequenced in a study of naive and memory T cell subsets. The beta constant-region primer was an equimolar mix of two oligonucleotides covering TRBC1 and TRBC2. MiXCR was run by TCRdb on the UMI-ligation and nested PCR reads, yielding one entry per CDR3 protein. The data hold some 150,000 distinct CDR3 sequences, with approximately 15% observed a single time. Sequenced sample: naive CD4+ T cells from blood. The receptors shown here come from a human donor in good health.

The chain couples TRBV5-6 to TRBJ2-1, with 8 positions matching TRBD1. The CDR3 covers 15 residues. Germline V lookup: CDR1 SGHDT, CDR2 YYEEEE. Germline trimming cut 0 bases from V and 4 bases from J; bases unmatched to any gene: 3. This CDR3 is CASSLVDRVYNEQFF. Written as DNA, the CDR3 is TGTGCCAGCAGCTTGGTGGACAGGGTTTACAATGAGCAGTTCTTC. Full variable domain (outside the CDR3, taken from reference TRBV5-6 and TRBJ2-1): DAGVTQSPTHLIKTRGQQVTLRCSPKSGHDTVSWYQQALGQGPQFIFQYYEEEERQRGNFPDRFSGHQFPNYSSELNVNALLLGDSALYLCASSLVDRVYNEQFFGPGTRLTVL.

The chain has TRBV6-6 and TRBJ2-1; TRBD2 matches at 12 bases. Germline V CDR1 and CDR2: MNHNY, SVGAGI (reference sequence). This CDR3 contains 18 residues. Germline trimming cut 0 bases from V and 4 bases from J; bases unmatched to any gene: 7. CDR3: CASSYSSGLAGGYNEQFF. CDR3 in DNA: TGTGCCAGCAGTTACTCCAGTGGCCTAGCGGGAGGGTACAATGAGCAGTTCTTC.

This clonotype was picked up many times. The J gene is TRBJ1-1, the V gene TRBV6-5; D gene uncertain. Germline assignment: CDR1 MNHEY and CDR2 SVGAGI. The CDR3 sequence is 14 residues long. The V end was cut by 0 bases, the J end by 3 bases, with 8 bases between. CDR3 region: CASSYSRRDTEAFF. CDR3 sequence (DNA): TGTGCCAGCAGTTACTCGAGAAGGGACACTGAAGCTTTCTTT.

The chain is built from TRBV5-1 and TRBJ2-5, with 8 nucleotides matching TRBD1. The germline CDR1 and CDR2 sequences are SGHRS and YFSETQ. Trimming removed 5 bases from V and 1 base from J; junction bases left unmatched: 1. CDR3 length: 13 amino acids. The chain's CDR3 is CASRTGVQETQYF. Here the CDR3 DNA reads TGCGCCAGCAGGACAGGGGTCCAAGAGACCCAGTACTTC.

There are a few counts of this clonotype. CDR3 DNA: TGTGCCAGCAGTCCGGAGTCGGGAAATGAGCAGTTCTTC. Amino acids: CASSPESGNEQFF. The chain links TRBV2 to TRBJ2-1; D perhaps matches TRBD2 (5 bases). CDR1 SNHLY and CDR2 FYNNEI come from the germline V gene. V shed 5 bases and J shed 7 bases, with 12 bases lying between them. The CDR3 is made up of 13 amino acids.